This TCR beta chain was identified in a study of cytomegalovirus exposure and HLA in healthy donors. As to this clone: Other DNA variants within this sample encode the same CDR3.

After removal of 6 bases from V and 2 bases from J, the junction contained 4 bases not matched to a gene. The CDR3 covers 15 residues. In germline, CDR1 is MNHEY, CDR2 SMNVEV (reference sequence). PCR was performed using 60 Vbeta and 13 Jbeta primers. Assay used: immunoSEQ multiplex PCR; TCRdb lists only in-frame clones, some missing. Of around 180,000 clones in the sample, just over 75% are singletons; the top ten hold 1.4% to 1.5%. Source material: PBMCs. This chain connects TRBV27 to TRBJ1-5; 10 bases are a match to TRBD1. This clonotype originated in a woman between 25 and 40 years old in good health and CMV-seropositive. In nucleotides, the CDR3 is TGTGCCAGCAGCCCCGGGACAGGGGGCAATCAGCCCCAGCATTTT. Translation gives CASSPGTGGNQPQHF.